The next 26 T cell receptor beta chains were all read from a single sample in a study of Graves' ophthalmopathy and Graves' hyperthyroidism. CDR3 regions of TCR beta were amplified from RNA transcripts. In the first round, RT-PCR was carried out with HTBI primers, and a multiplex PCR formed the second round. From the multiplex PCR reads, TCRdb called clonotypes with MiXCR, one entry per CDR3 protein. The table shows around 1,000,000 distinct CDR3 sequences, with less than 45% occurring only once. Sequenced sample: peripheral blood or thyroid tissue (not recorded which). These receptors were obtained from an adult man with Graves' hyperthyroidism.

This clonotype showed up many times. The chain is built from TRBV2 and TRBJ2-7, with 7 bases lining up with TRBD1. V was clipped by 8 bases and J by 6 bases; unmatched bases: 7. This CDR3 region has 12 residues. Germline assignment: CDR1 SNHLY and CDR2 FYNNEI. The DNA of the CDR3 is TGTGCCAGCGAACAGGGGTTTCGCGAGCAGTACTTC. It translates to CASEQGFREQYF.

This clonotype was counted ten times or more. The rearrangement uses TRBV7-9 and TRBJ1-1, with no clear D. Trimming removed 5 bases from V and 4 bases from J, with 20 bases in between. This CDR3 spans 16 amino acids. CDR1 is SEHNR, CDR2 FQNEAQ, per germline (reference sequence). The DNA of the CDR3 is TGTGCCAGCAGCCCCCGGATCACGAGTGAGGTCACTGAAGCTTTCTTT. It codes for CASSPRITSEVTEAFF.

This clonotype was seen at least ten times. The V and J genes are TRBV7-9 and TRBJ1-1, with D unresolved. Trimming took 1 base from V and 5 from J, leaving 5 bases between them. Per germline, CDR1 SEHNR and CDR2 FQNEAQ (reference sequence). CDR3 length: 12 residues. Here the CDR3 DNA reads TGTGCCAGCAGCTTAGATTCGACTGAAGCTTTCTTT. Protein: CASSLDSTEAFF.

This clonotype was detected many times. The chain has TRBV6-6 and TRBJ1-4, with no clear D. The V end lost 7 bases, the J end lost 7 bases, and 13 bases lay between the germline ends. This CDR3 has 13 amino acids. Germline V gene data show CDR1 as MNHNY and CDR2 as SVGAGI (reference sequence). In nucleotides, the CDR3 is TGTGCCAGCAAAGACCCAAGCACTGAAAAACTGTTTTTT. It yields the protein CASKDPSTEKLFF.

There are many counts of this clonotype. The gene calls are TRBV7-9 and TRBJ1-2; maybe TRBD1 (5 bases). Trimming stripped 0 bases from V and 5 bases from J, with 13 bases between. This CDR3 region has 15 residues. The germline gives CDR1 SEHNR, CDR2 FQNEAQ (reference sequence). The CDR3 sequence is CASSLASQGLYGYTF. The DNA for the CDR3 is TGTGCCAGCAGCTTAGCCTCTCAGGGATTATATGGCTACACCTTC.

This clonotype was seen repeatedly, ten times or more. This chain uses TRBV19 with TRBJ2-7; D gene ambiguous. Germline loops: CDR1 LNHDA, CDR2 SQIVND (reference sequence). This CDR3 spans 14 amino acids. Trimming took 5 bases from V and 3 from J, leaving 14 bases between them. The CDR3 spells CASSLDLGFYEQYF. The CDR3 nucleotides read TGTGCCAGTAGTCTCGATTTAGGCTTCTACGAGCAGTACTTC.

This clonotype was found many times. The junction differs from germline at one of its ends, possibly a read error. This rearrangement joins TRBV5-1 to TRBJ1-1; D may be TRBD1 (6 bases). CDR1 is SGHRS and CDR2 is YFSETQ in the germline V gene. This CDR3 region has 14 residues. For the CDR3, the DNA is TGTGCCAGCAGCTTAGCCGGAGGGGGCACTGAAGCTTTCTTT. Translation: CASSLAGGGTEAFF.

The gene calls are TRBV20-1 and TRBJ1-6; maybe TRBD1 (6 bases). CDR1 and CDR2 (germline): DFQATT, SNEGSKA (reference sequence). V lost 0 bases, J lost 10 bases, and 13 bases lay in between. The CDR3 covers 14 residues. The CDR3 DNA reads as TGCAGTGCTAGAGATGTGGCAGGGGTGTCACCCCTCCACTTT. Its protein product is CSARDVAGVSPLHF.

The rearrangement uses TRBV10-3 and TRBJ2-7; 8 bases align to TRBD2. J was trimmed by 5 bases and V by 2 bases; bases with no gene match: 5. Germline CDR1 and CDR2: ENHRY and SYGVKD. This CDR3 has 14 residues. The CDR3: CAISEDSGTHEQYF. DNA for the CDR3: TGTGCCATCAGTGAGGATAGCGGGACCCACGAGCAGTACTTC.

This clonotype was detected many times. The chain couples TRBV7-2 to TRBJ1-1; perhaps TRBD1 as D (5 bases). Germline lookup yields CDR1 SGHTA and CDR2 FQGNSA. The ends were cut back, 2 bases at V and 0 bases at J, with 13 bases in the middle. The CDR3 has 16 residues. CDR3 sequence: CASSLSQGRVNTEAFF. CDR3 in DNA: TGTGCCAGCAGCTTATCGCAGGGACGAGTGAACACTGAAGCTTTCTTT. Using reference TRBV7-2 and TRBJ1-1 for the parts outside the CDR3, the full variable domain is GAGVSQSPSNKVTEKGKDVELRCDPISGHTALYWYRQSLGQGLEFLIYFQGNSAPDKSGLPSDRFSAERTGGSVSTLTIQRTQQEDSAVYLCASSLSQGRVNTEAFFGQGTRLTVV.

This clonotype was recorded many times. The chain uses TRBV19 and TRBJ1-4, with D tentatively TRBD1 (6 bases). Germline CDR1 and CDR2: LNHDA and SQIVND (reference sequence). This CDR3 region has 16 residues. Trimming took off 6 bases at V and 6 bases at J, with 20 bases between the two ends. CDR3 region: CASSLPSGTWDEKLFF. The CDR3 nucleotides read TGTGCCAGTAGCTTACCATCCGGGACATGGGATGAAAAACTGTTTTTT.

The rearrangement uses TRBV29-1 and TRBJ2-5; 10 bases map to TRBD1. The CDR3 length is 18 residues. Germline V gives CDR1 SQVTM, CDR2 ANQGSEA. Unmatched junction bases numbered 21, after V lost 6 bases and J lost 5 bases. Here the CDR3 DNA reads TGCAGCGTCCGGGACAGGGGCAGCCAAGAGACTAGACCCGAGACCCAGTACTTC. Translated: CSVRDRGSQETRPETQYF. Using reference TRBV29-1 and TRBJ2-5 for the parts outside the CDR3, the full variable domain is SAVISQKPSRDICQRGTSLTIQCQVDSQVTMMFWYRQQPGQSLTLIATANQGSEATYESGFVIDKFPISRPNLTFSTLTVSNMSPEDSSIYLCSVRDRGSQETRPETQYFGPGTRLLVL.

V and J are TRBV10-3 and TRBJ2-7; TRBD1 or TRBD2 may be the D gene (5 bases each). Trimming pared 2 bases from V and 3 bases from J, leaving 8 bases between. The CDR3 length is 13 residues. CDR1 and CDR2 (germline): ENHRY, SYGVKD. The chain's CDR3 is CAISERGDYEQYF. In DNA, the CDR3 is TGTGCCATCAGTGAGAGAGGGGACTACGAGCAGTACTTC.

Many counts were recorded for this clonotype. The chain employs TRBV20-1 and TRBJ1-2, with D uncertain. This CDR3 comprises 9 residues. The germline CDR1 and CDR2 sequences are DFQATT and SNEGSKA (reference sequence). V lost 3 bases to trimming and J lost 8 bases, with 4 bases between them. In DNA, the CDR3 is TGCAGTGCTAGTGACGGCTACACCTTC. Residues: CSASDGYTF.

The chain carries TRBV10-3 and TRBJ2-7; 7 bases match TRBD1. CDR3 length: 14 amino acids. V lost 2 bases and J lost 6; bases outside the gene matches: 7. The germline V gene encodes CDR1 ENHRY and CDR2 SYGVKD. This CDR3 is CAISEDRVSSEQYF. CDR3 DNA sequence: TGTGCCATCAGTGAGGACAGGGTTTCTTCCGAGCAGTACTTC.

The V gene is TRBV10-2, the J gene TRBJ2-7; D remains unclear. The CDR3 loop spans 16 amino acids. Germline V gene lookup returns CDR1 WSHSY and CDR2 SAAADI. V was clipped by 0 bases and J by 1 base, with 13 bases between them. The CDR3 DNA follows: TGCGCCAGCAGTGAGTCGATCATGAGGCCGTCCTACGAGCAGTACTTC. Translation: CASSESIMRPSYEQYF.

On this clonotype itself: Lacking the conserved final phenylalanine or tryptophan, this CDR3 likely reflects a read error. The CDR3 DNA reads as TGCGCCAGCAGCCCGAGTAGGGCGGAGACCCAGTACCTC. Protein sequence: CASSPSRAETQYL. V and J are TRBV5-1 and TRBJ2-5, with unresolved D. V shed 4 bases and J shed 5 bases, with 12 bases lying between them. This CDR3 comprises 13 residues. The germline gives CDR1 SGHRS, CDR2 YFSETQ.

Ten or more counts support this clonotype. The chain is built from TRBV20-1 and TRBJ1-1, with a possible D match to TRBD1 (5 bases). The CDR3 covers 15 residues. Per germline, CDR1 DFQATT and CDR2 SNEGSKA (reference sequence). Trimming pared 0 bases from V and 3 bases from J, leaving 14 bases between. The CDR3 region is CSARDFETQDTEAFF. In nucleotides, the CDR3 is TGCAGTGCTAGAGATTTCGAGACACAGGACACTGAAGCTTTCTTT.

The table lists this clonotype with a few counts. The genes are TRBV5-6 and TRBJ2-5; D possibly corresponds to TRBD1 (5 bases). This CDR3 is 16 amino acids long. Germline V gene sequence: CDR1 SGHDT, CDR2 YYEEEE. V was cut by 4 bases and J by 4 bases, with 20 bases left in between. CDR3 in amino acids: CASSIQTVGYRETQYF. The CDR3, as DNA: TGTGCCAGCAGCATACAGACAGTAGGCTATCGAGAGACCCAGTACTTC.

Note on this clonotype: Since a much larger clone is just one base distant, this may be a read error. The rearrangement uses TRBV20-1 and TRBJ2-7, with 13 bases that match TRBD2. The V gene's germline CDR1 is DFQATT and CDR2 SNEGSKA (reference sequence). The CDR3 totals 15 residues. Trimming cost V 1 base and J 5 bases; bases outside gene matches: 5. CDR3: CSARATSGGPNEQYF. CDR3 coding DNA: TGCAGTGCTAGAGCGACTAGCGGGGGGCCCAACGAGCAGTACTTC.

This clonotype has only a few counts. This rearrangement joins TRBV20-1 to TRBJ1-1; TRBD1 might be the D (6 bases). V lost 0 bases and J lost 0, with 20 bases in between. Germline loops: CDR1 DFQATT, CDR2 SNEGSKA (reference sequence). The CDR3 covers 18 residues. The CDR3 nucleotides are TGCAGTGCTAGAGATGTGGGGGCCAGAAGAATAATGAACACTGAAGCTTTCTTT. Translating it yields CSARDVGARRIMNTEAFF.

With respect to this clonotype: Just one base apart from a much larger clone, this may be a read error. In this CDR3 the conserved last residue, phenylalanine or tryptophan, is missing, so a read error is likely. The CDR3 loop reads CASSPSRVGQETQYL. CDR3 coding DNA: TGTGCCAGCAGTCCTTCCCGAGTAGGCCAAGAGACCCAGTACCTC. This chain joins TRBV9 and TRBJ2-5, with D uncertain. Germline V gene lookup returns CDR1 SGDLS and CDR2 YYNGEE. V was trimmed by 5 bases and J by 1 base, leaving 15 bases between them. CDR3 length: 15 residues.

This clonotype was seen more than once but under ten times. DNA for the CDR3: TGTGCCAGCAGCGTAGACGGGGAGACCTACGAGCAGTACTTC. Protein: CASSVDGETYEQYF. The chain carries TRBV9 and TRBJ2-7; possible D gene TRBD2, 5 bases. Per the germline V gene, CDR1 is SGDLS and CDR2 is YYNGEE. The CDR3 loop spans 14 amino acids. Trimming cost V 0 bases and J 2 bases, with 9 bases left between them.

In its sample, this clonotype was seen many times. This chain joins TRBV11-2 and TRBJ2-7; D not resolved. The CDR3 runs to 14 residues. Germline loops: CDR1 SGHAT, CDR2 FQNNGV. V was pared by 7 bases and J by 5 bases, with 18 bases between. The DNA of the CDR3 is TGTGCCAGCACCAGCCTAGGGCTGGGCCACGAGCAGTACTTC. It codes for CASTSLGLGHEQYF.

This clonotype was found many times. The rearrangement joins TRBV9 to TRBJ1-5, with unresolved D. Germline CDR1 reads SGDLS; CDR2 reads YYNGEE. Trimming shortened V by 4 bases and J by 4 bases, and 12 bases separated the two germline ends. The CDR3 runs to 14 residues. The CDR3 reads CASSPGGLNQPQHF. CDR3 sequence (DNA): TGTGCCAGCAGCCCAGGAGGTCTGAATCAGCCCCAGCATTTT.

This chain joins TRBV7-2 and TRBJ2-6; D is unclear. Trimming took 6 bases from V and 16 from J, leaving 10 bases between them. The CDR3 is 10 residues long. From germline, CDR1 is SGHTA and CDR2 FQGNSA. Here the CDR3 reads CASSRHPLTF. CDR3 in DNA: TGTGCCAGCAGTCGGCACCCACTGACTTTC.